A single sample gave rise to the 21 T cell receptor beta chains below, sequenced in a study of T cell responses to AZD1222 COVID-19 vaccine. Generated by immunoSEQ multiplex PCR, the TCRdb table keeps only in-frame clones and is missing some. Counted here are more than 100,000 clones, more than 85% occurring once; the ten biggest clones make up around 9.4%. Sequences were derived from peripheral blood, sampled on day 0 of AZD1222 vaccination. The receptors were gathered from an adult in good health.

The V and J genes are TRBV28 and TRBJ2-7; no clear D gene. In germline, CDR1 is MDHEN, CDR2 SYDVKM. V dropped 5 bases and J dropped 3 bases, with 5 bases sitting between them. This CDR3 contains 11 residues. The CDR3 region has the DNA TGTGCCAGCAGTCTTATCTACGAGCAGTACTTC. Amino acids: CASSLIYEQYF.

This clone was recorded once. This chain links TRBV28 with TRBJ1-2; 8 nucleotides match TRBD1. V shed 6 bases and J 8 bases; nucleotides not matched to a gene: 8. The CDR3 has 13 amino acids. Germline loops: CDR1 MDHEN, CDR2 SYDVKM. CDR3: CASSAFTGGGYTF. The CDR3 bases are TGTGCCAGCAGCGCCTTCACAGGGGGGGGCTACACCTTC.

The chain has TRBV6-5 and TRBJ1-3; D is unclear. The CDR3 runs 15 residues. The germline V gene encodes CDR1 MNHEY and CDR2 SVGAGI. The V end lost 6 bases, the J end lost 1 base, and 13 bases lay between the germline ends. This CDR3 is CASSNEGLSGNTIYF. In DNA form, the CDR3 reads TGTGCCAGCAGCAACGAGGGATTATCTGGAAACACCATATATTTT.

The chain links TRBV5-1 to TRBJ1-6; D ambiguous. This CDR3 spans 14 amino acids. Trimming took 5 bases from V and 7 from J, leaving 13 bases between them. The germline gives CDR1 SGHRS, CDR2 YFSETQ. CDR3 nucleotides: TGCGCCAGCAGTTTAGGGCAGCGGAATTCACCCCTCCACTTT. This translates into CASSLGQRNSPLHF.

This chain joins TRBV7-9 and TRBJ2-7, with D possibly TRBD2 on 6 matching bases. This CDR3 has 12 residues. Germline V gene data show CDR1 as SEHNR and CDR2 as FQNEAQ (reference sequence). V was clipped by 5 bases and J by 3 bases, with 8 bases between them. CDR3 in amino acids: CASSPDYYEQYF. CDR3 sequence (DNA): TGTGCCAGCAGCCCGGACTACTACGAGCAGTACTTC.

The chain recombines TRBV19 with TRBJ1-2, with TRBD1 identical over 7 bases. This CDR3 contains 15 residues. V shed 3 bases and J 5 bases; nucleotides not matched to a gene: 9. The germline gives CDR1 LNHDA, CDR2 SQIVND (reference sequence). DNA for the CDR3: TGTGCCAGTAGTATCACAGGGGCAGCTGATTATGGCTACACCTTC. As protein: CASSITGAADYGYTF.

V usage is TRBV2 and J usage is TRBJ2-5; TRBD2 matches 8 bases. The J segment lost 4 bases and the V segment lost 8 bases, leaving 6 bases of the junction unmatched. Looked up from germline, CDR1 is SNHLY and CDR2 is FYNNEI. The length of the CDR3 is 13 residues. The CDR3: CASGGSGGETQYF. In nucleotides, the CDR3 is TGTGCCAGCGGTGGGAGCGGGGGAGAGACCCAGTACTTC.

Worth noting for this clone: Other DNA sequences in this specimen translate into the identical CDR3. The chain has TRBV7-9 and TRBJ1-1; D unresolved. With 1 base removed from V and 1 base from J, the gap between germline ends came to 7 bases. This CDR3 contains 14 residues. The V gene's germline CDR1 is SEHNR and CDR2 FQNEAQ (reference sequence). CDR3 loop: CASSLGQSNTEAFF. CDR3 nucleotides: TGTGCCAGCAGCTTAGGCCAGTCGAACACTGAAGCTTTCTTT. The whole variable domain, filled in from reference TRBV7-9 and TRBJ1-1, reads DTGVSQNPRHKITKRGQNVTFRCDPISEHNRLYWYRQTLGQGPEFLTYFQNEAQLEKSRLLSDRFSAERPKGSFSTLEIQRTEQGDSAMYLCASSLGQSNTEAFFGQGTRLTVV.

V and J are TRBV25-1 and TRBJ2-7; 9 bases fit TRBD1. V shed 4 bases and J 9 bases; nucleotides not matched to a gene: 7. Germline values: CDR1 MGHDK, CDR2 SYGVNS. The CDR3 is 13 amino acids. In nucleotides, the CDR3 is TGTGCCAGCAGTGGCCCAGGACAGGGGCGGCAGTACTTC. It yields the protein CASSGPGQGRQYF.

This sequence joins TRBV7-8 and TRBJ2-7; possibly TRBD1 for D (6 bases). CDR1 is SGHVS, CDR2 FQNEAQ, per germline. Trimming left V 1 base short and J 3 bases short, with 10 bases between. This CDR3 region has 14 residues. Here the CDR3 DNA reads TGTGCCAGCAGCTTAGGGGACACCCTCTACGAGCAGTACTTC. This translates into CASSLGDTLYEQYF.

The chain joins TRBV28 to TRBJ2-7; 7 nucleotides agree with TRBD2. CDR1 and CDR2 (germline): MDHEN, SYDVKM. After removal of 2 bases from V and 0 bases from J, the junction contained 1 base not matched to a gene. CDR3 size: 14 residues. CDR3: CASSLAGVSYEQYF. Here the CDR3 DNA reads TGTGCCAGCAGTTTAGCGGGAGTCTCCTACGAGCAGTACTTC.

This clone was counted a single time. This chain joins TRBV7-2 and TRBJ2-3; D is undetermined. V was pared by 0 bases and J by 6 bases, with 10 bases between. The CDR3 covers 14 residues. CDR1 is SGHTA, CDR2 FQGNSA, per germline. The CDR3 here is CASSLALSRDTQYF. DNA of the CDR3: TGTGCCAGCAGCTTAGCGCTGTCGCGGGATACGCAGTATTTT.

J is TRBJ2-1 and V is TRBV5-4; a weak D match, TRBD1 (6 bases). Trimming left V 1 base short and J 9 bases short, with 17 bases between. Germline-derived CDR1 and CDR2 are SGHNT and YYREEE (reference sequence). The CDR3 sequence is 15 residues long. The CDR3, as DNA: TGTGCCAGCAGCTTGTTTGCTCAGGGGCAGGGTGAGCAGTTCTTC. As protein: CASSLFAQGQGEQFF. Variable domain in full (rest from reference TRBV5-4 and TRBJ2-1): ETGVTQSPTHLIKTRGQQVTLRCSSQSGHNTVSWYQQALGQGPQFIFQYYREEENGRGNFPPRFSGLQFPNYSSELNVNALELDDSALYLCASSLFAQGQGEQFFGPGTRLTVL.

This chain links TRBV11-3 with TRBJ1-4, with D tentatively TRBD1 (6 bases). Germline assignment: CDR1 SGHNT and CDR2 YENEEA. The CDR3 extends over 14 amino acids. The germline V and J ends were trimmed by 4 bases and 5 bases, with 11 bases remaining between them. Written as DNA, the CDR3 is TGTGCCAGCAGCTGGACACAGGGAAATGAAAAACTGTTTTTT. Its translation is CASSWTQGNEKLFF.

This chain connects TRBV11-2 to TRBJ2-5; 8 bases map to TRBD2. The CDR3 is 15 residues long. The V gene's germline CDR1 is SGHAT and CDR2 FQNNGV. The V and J ends lost 2 bases and 5 bases, in that order; junction bases with no gene match: 7. In DNA, the CDR3 is TGTGCCAGCAGCTTATCCGGCTCGGGAGGGGAGACCCAGTACTTC. Encoded protein: CASSLSGSGGETQYF.

This sequence joins TRBV2 and TRBJ1-1; D may be TRBD1 (6 bases). With 7 bases removed from V and 4 bases from J, the gap between germline ends came to 13 bases. The CDR3 is 13 residues long. CDR1 SNHLY and CDR2 FYNNEI come from the germline V gene. The CDR3 nucleotides are TGTGCCAGCAAGGGGGTGGGTGGCACTGAAGCTTTCTTT. It encodes CASKGVGGTEAFF.

V gene TRBV3-1 (or the pseudogene TRBV3-2) combines with J gene TRBJ1-6; D unclear. The germline CDR1 and CDR2 sequences are LGHDT and YNNKEL (reference sequence). The germline V and J ends were trimmed by 0 bases and 0 bases, with 6 bases remaining between them. The CDR3 contains 16 residues. In DNA form, the CDR3 reads TGTGCCAGCAGCCAAGATTACAGCTCCTATAATTCACCCCTCCACTTT. Translation gives CASSQDYSSYNSPLHF.

The J gene is TRBJ2-1, the V gene TRBV10-3; D gene unclear. Trimming took off 3 bases at V and 0 bases at J, with 12 bases between the two ends. The germline V gene has CDR1 ENHRY and CDR2 SYGVKD. CDR3 length: 16 residues. CDR3 amino acids: CAISDQDRPSYNEQFF. CDR3 coding DNA: TGTGCCATCAGTGATCAGGACCGTCCCTCCTACAATGAGCAGTTCTTC.

This clone was counted a single time. The chain links TRBV9 to TRBJ2-3; unclear D gene. The CDR3 sequence is 12 residues long. Germline CDR1 SGDLS, CDR2 YYNGEE. V dropped 3 bases and J dropped 3 bases, with 5 bases sitting between them. The chain's CDR3 is CASSARTDTQYF. The CDR3 DNA reads as TGTGCCAGCAGCGCCCGGACAGATACGCAGTATTTT.

This chain connects TRBV29-1 to TRBJ1-2; the D is unclear. The CDR3 extends over 13 amino acids. CDR1 is SQVTM, CDR2 ANQGSEA, per germline. V was shortened by 4 bases and J by 0 bases, with 9 bases between the two germline ends. The CDR3 sequence: CSVVYNTNYGYTF. The CDR3 DNA follows: TGCAGCGTTGTGTACAACACTAACTATGGCTACACCTTC.

This rearrangement joins TRBV4-2 to TRBJ2-7; 10 bases are shared with TRBD1. Trimming at V came to 5 bases and at J to 5 bases, leaving 9 bases not matched to a gene. The CDR3 contains 15 residues. Germline assignment: CDR1 LGHNA and CDR2 YNFKEQ. CDR3 sequence: CASSSRDRGVNEQYF. The CDR3, as DNA: TGTGCCAGCAGCTCCCGGGACAGGGGAGTCAACGAGCAGTACTTC.